The following is a TCR beta chain sequence with its context. Germline assignment: CDR1 MNHEY and CDR2 SVGAGI. V was trimmed by 2 bases and J by 2 bases, leaving 10 bases between them. This CDR3 comprises 16 residues. In the original workflow: Estimation of nucleated cell counts relied on the amplification of reference gene primers. Generated by immunoSEQ multiplex PCR, the TCRdb table keeps only in-frame clones and is missing some. V and J calls and clone size are as listed in that table; D and trimming were resolved from the DNA. The table includes roughly 280,000 clones, about nine tenths detected once. The data are from a study of blood T cell repertoires in COVID-19. Whole-study context: Acute-phase and convalescent COVID-19 samples originated in the United States, Italy and Spain. T cells, B-cell-depleted T cells, or PBMCs provided the cDNA or gDNA that served as material.

This clonotype was sampled from a middle-aged man with active or convalescent COVID-19. V and J are TRBV6-5 and TRBJ1-6; D unclear. The sequenced sample was peripheral blood. CDR3 nucleotides: TGTGCCAGCAGTTACGGAGAGTGGGCCTATAATTCACCCCTCCACTTT. Translated: CASSYGEWAYNSPLHF.